The text below deals with one T cell receptor (beta chain). Its antigen is as yet unknown. Clones were sequenced by immunoSEQ multiplex PCR, and TCRdb holds only the in-frame ones, with some missing. Among about 1.5 million clones listed, approximately 98% were seen once. CDR1 is SEHNR and CDR2 is FQNEAQ in the germline V gene (reference sequence). V shed 5 bases, J shed 6 bases, and the junction held 19 bases outside the gene matches. The CDR3 has 18 amino acids. The data originate from a study of shared clonotypes between healthy human individuals. Study observations and caveats: Naive subsets typically showed greater estimated richness than memory subsets.

Sequencing used naive CD4+ T cells sorted from blood. Subset in this sample: CD45RA+ positively selected. The source of this sequence is a man aged 25-45 years in good health. The rearrangement joins TRBV7-9 to TRBJ2-1; 7 nucleotides match TRBD1. For the CDR3, the DNA is TGTGCCAGCAGCCTGAAGACGACAGGGTTCAGTTCCCGCAATGAGCAGTTCTTC. It is translated as CASSLKTTGFSSRNEQFF.